In its sample, the clone carrying this TCR beta chain was seen many times. Its antigen is unidentified. The data are from a study of T cells in Graves' hyperthyroidism and ophthalmopathy. Germline assignment: CDR1 SGHNT and CDR2 YYREEE (reference sequence). With V trimmed by 3 bases and J by 0 bases, 4 bases remained unmatched. This CDR3 is built from 15 residues. Study observations and caveats: In the blood, most expanded thyroid clonotypes above 0.001 appeared as well. In validation, the model predicted ophthalmopathy. These predictions came a median roughly seven months before onset.

What was amplified from RNA transcripts were TCR beta CDR3 regions. The TCR CDR3 first-round RT-PCR relied on the HTBI primer set. One entry per CDR3 protein, called by TCRdb with MiXCR from the multiplex PCR reads. The data hold over 150,000 distinct CDR3 sequences, with about 15% observed a single time. Subjects aged 18 to 65 presented with newly diagnosed hyperthyroidism of less than 2 months' duration. Uncontrolled infection, other autoimmune disease, pregnancy or lactation excluded patients. The sequenced sample was blood. This sequence joins TRBV5-4 and TRBJ1-1; 8 nucleotides align to TRBD1. The receptor comes from a woman aged 45-59 years with Graves' hyperthyroidism. CDR3 in amino acids: CASSSRQGLNTEAFF. CDR3 in DNA: TGTGCCAGCAGCTCAAGACAGGGGCTGAACACTGAAGCTTTCTTT.